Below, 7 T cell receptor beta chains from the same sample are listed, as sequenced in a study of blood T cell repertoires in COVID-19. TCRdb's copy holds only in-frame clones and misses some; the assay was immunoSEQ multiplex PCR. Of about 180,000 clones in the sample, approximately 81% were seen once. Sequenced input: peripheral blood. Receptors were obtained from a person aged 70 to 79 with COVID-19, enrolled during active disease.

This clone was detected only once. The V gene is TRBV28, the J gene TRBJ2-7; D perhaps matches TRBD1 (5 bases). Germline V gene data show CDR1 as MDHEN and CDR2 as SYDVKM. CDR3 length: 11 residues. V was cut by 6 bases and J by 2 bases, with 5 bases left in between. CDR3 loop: CASRTAYEQYF. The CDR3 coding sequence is TGTGCCAGCAGGACAGCCTACGAGCAGTACTTC. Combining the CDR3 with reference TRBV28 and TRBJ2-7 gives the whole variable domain DVKVTQSSRYLVKRTGEKVFLECVQDMDHENMFWYRQDPGLGLRLIYFSYDVKMKEKGDIPEGYSVSREKKERFSLILESASTNQTSMYLCASRTAYEQYFGPGTRLTVT.

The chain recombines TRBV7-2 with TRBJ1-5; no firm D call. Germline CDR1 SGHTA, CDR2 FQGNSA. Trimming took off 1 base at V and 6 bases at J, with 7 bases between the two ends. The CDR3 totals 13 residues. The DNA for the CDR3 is TGTGCCAGCAGCTTAGTGGGGAGTCAGCCCCAGCATTTT. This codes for CASSLVGSQPQHF.

The CDR3 coding sequence is TGTGCCAGCAGCGTAGGGGGCCTAAGCACAGATACGCAGTATTTT. Translation: CASSVGGLSTDTQYF. The chain couples TRBV9 to TRBJ2-3; the D gene is possibly TRBD1 (5 bases). The V end was cut by 0 bases, the J end by 0 bases, with 8 bases between. The CDR3 is 15 amino acids. Germline V gene data show CDR1 as SGDLS and CDR2 as YYNGEE.

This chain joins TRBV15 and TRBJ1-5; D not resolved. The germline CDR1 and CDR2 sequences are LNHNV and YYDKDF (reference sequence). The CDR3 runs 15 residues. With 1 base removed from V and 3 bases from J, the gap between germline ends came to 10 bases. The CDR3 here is CATSRVPQPNQPQHF. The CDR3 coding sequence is TGTGCCACCAGCAGAGTCCCACAGCCCAATCAGCCCCAGCATTTT.

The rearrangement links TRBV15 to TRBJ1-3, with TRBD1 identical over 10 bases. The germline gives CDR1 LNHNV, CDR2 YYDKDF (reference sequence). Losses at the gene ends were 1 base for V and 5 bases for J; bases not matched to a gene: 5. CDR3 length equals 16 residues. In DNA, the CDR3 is TGTGCCACCAGCAGAGGAGGGACAGGGGCTCGAAACACCATATATTTT. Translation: CATSRGGTGARNTIYF.

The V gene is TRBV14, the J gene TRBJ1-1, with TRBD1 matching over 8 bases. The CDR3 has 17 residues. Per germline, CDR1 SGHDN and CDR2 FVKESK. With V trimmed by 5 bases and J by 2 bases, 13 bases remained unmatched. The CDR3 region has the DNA TGTGCCAGCAGCATCCGGACAGGGATGAGGGGAAACACTGAAGCTTTCTTT. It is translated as CASSIRTGMRGNTEAFF.

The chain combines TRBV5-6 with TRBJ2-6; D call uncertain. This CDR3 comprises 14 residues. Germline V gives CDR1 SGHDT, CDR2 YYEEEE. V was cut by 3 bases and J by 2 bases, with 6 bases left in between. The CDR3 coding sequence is TGTGCCAGCAGCTCCCATCCTGGGGCCAACGTCCTGACTTTC. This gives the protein CASSSHPGANVLTF.